This T cell receptor (beta chain) was sequenced for a study of blood T cell repertoires in COVID-19. About the research overall: There were acute and convalescent COVID-19 samples, and they came from the United States, Italy and Spain. Sources were T cells, B-cell-depleted T cells, or PBMCs; the material itself was cDNA or gDNA.

CDR1 and CDR2 from the germline V gene are SGHRS and YFSETQ. CDR3 size: 15 residues. The J segment lost 8 bases and the V segment lost 4 bases, leaving 9 bases of the junction unmatched. The authors' processing: Quantification of nucleated cells was approximated via reference gene primer amplification. Profiled with immunoSEQ multiplex PCR; TCRdb holds only in-frame clones, not every one. V, J and clone size derive from that table, while D and trimming were established from the DNA sequence. The repertoire consists of about 170,000 clones, with around nine tenths occurring once and the leading ten covering less than 3.5%.

Sequencing was done on a sample of peripheral blood. This TCR was recovered from a man between 65 and 85 years old with acute or convalescent COVID-19. The V call is TRBV5-1, the J call TRBJ2-1; 10 nucleotides line up with TRBD1. In DNA form, the CDR3 reads TGCGCCAGCAGCGCCTCGGGGACAGGGGTTTATGAGCAGTTCTTC. This gives the protein CASSASGTGVYEQFF. Drawing the rest from reference TRBV5-1 and TRBJ2-1, the complete variable domain is KAGVTQTPRYLIKTRGQQVTLSCSPISGHRSVSWYQQTPGQGLQFLFEYFSETQRNKGNFPGRFSGRQFSNSRSEMNVSTLELGDSALYLCASSASGTGVYEQFFGPGTRLTVL.